The rows below give T cell receptor beta chains drawn from one sample of a study of blood T cell repertoires in COVID-19. The assay was immunoSEQ multiplex PCR, and TCRdb's table has in-frame clones only and misses some. The repertoire holds 350,000 to 450,000 clones, with 89% as singletons. Sequencing was performed on peripheral blood. These TCRs come from a middle-aged woman with COVID-19, enrolled during active disease. The CDR3 runs from the conserved cysteine through the conserved F or W. D genes are given only for firm matches. Clone size appears in some rows only: once, few, many, or a class for an expanded clone.

TRBV27,NA,NA,TRBJ2-1,TGTGCCAGCGGTACCCGGGGCGGGGAGAATGAGCAGTTCTTC,CASGTRGGENEQFF
TRBV28,NA,NA,TRBJ1-2,TGTGCCAGCAGTTTGAGCAGGGATTATGGCTACACCTTC,CASSLSRDYGYTF
TRBV5-1,TRBD1,NA,TRBJ1-6,TGCGCCAGCAGCCCCCGGGACAGGGGGCAATCACCCCTCCACTTT,CASSPRDRGQSPLHF
TRBV5-5,NA,once,TRBJ1-1,TGTGCCAGCAGCTTGGACCAGGTGAACACTGAAGCTTTCTTT,CASSLDQVNTEAFF
TRBV6-5,NA,few,TRBJ1-1,TGTGCCAGCAATGTGGGCTACACTGAAGCTTTCTTT,CASNVGYTEAFF
TRBV7-2,NA,NA,TRBJ2-7,TGTGCCAGCAGCTTCCAGACAGGCCAGGCCGAGCAGTACTTC,CASSFQTGQAEQYF
TRBV4-1,TRBD2,NA,TRBJ2-5,TGCGCCAGCAGCCAAGCCAACGGGGGGGTTGAGACCCAGTACTTC,CASSQANGGVETQYF
TRBV6-6,NA,NA,TRBJ1-4,TGTGCCAGCAGTAGTTTGAGTGGACTGTTTTTT,CASSSLSGLFF
TRBV6-2/TRBV6-3,NA,few,TRBJ2-1,TGTGCCAGCAGCCTCACTAGCTACAATGAGCAGTTCTTC,CASSLTSYNEQFF
TRBV28,NA,NA,TRBJ1-2,TGTGCCAGCAGCTCAGGGTGGGGCTATGGCTACACCTTC,CASSSGWGYGYTF
TRBV2,NA,once,TRBJ1-6,TGTGCCAGCAGCAGTCAGGGTAAAAATTCACCCCTCCACTTT,CASSSQGKNSPLHF
TRBV9,TRBD1,NA,TRBJ2-7,TGTGCCAGCAGCGTCACCGGGACAGCTTCCTACGAGCAGTACTTC,CASSVTGTASYEQYF
TRBV7-8,NA,NA,TRBJ2-4,TGTGCCAGCAGCTTAAGTGGCGGAAGAAACATTCAGTACTTC,CASSLSGGRNIQYF
TRBV3-1/TRBV3-2,TRBD1,NA,TRBJ1-5,TGTGCCAGCAGCATGACAGGGGGGGGCAATCAGCCCCAGCATTTT,CASSMTGGGNQPQHF
TRBV11-2,TRBD2,NA,TRBJ2-5,TGTGCCAGCAGCATAGCGGGAGGGGAAGAGACCCAGTACTTC,CASSIAGGEETQYF
TRBV2,NA,NA,TRBJ1-4,TGTGCCAGCAGTGACGACCCGAGGGCCGACGATGAAAAACTGTTTTTT,CASSDDPRADDEKLFF
TRBV2,NA,NA,TRBJ2-5,TGTGCCAGCAGCCCCACAGACCAAGAGACCCAGTACTTC,CASSPTDQETQYF
TRBV7-2,NA,few,TRBJ1-2,TGTGCCAGCAGCTTAGGGCAGGGCCCAGCTAACTATGGCTACACCTTC,CASSLGQGPANYGYTF
TRBV7-2,TRBD2,NA,TRBJ2-1,TGTGCCAGCAGCCCGGGACTAGCGGGACTCTCCTACAATGAGCAGTTCTTC,CASSPGLAGLSYNEQFF
TRBV28,NA,NA,TRBJ1-2,TGTGCCAGCAGTTTAATGGGGAGAGGATATGGCTACACCTTC,CASSLMGRGYGYTF
TRBV5-1,NA,NA,TRBJ2-1,TGCGCCAGCAGCCCGGGCGTGGACCCCCGGGGTGAGCAGTTCTTC,CASSPGVDPRGEQFF
TRBV9,TRBD1,NA,TRBJ2-5,TGTGCCAGCAGCGTTTCAAGGACAGGGGGGTACCAAGAGACCCAGTACTTC,CASSVSRTGGYQETQYF
TRBV7-2,NA,NA,TRBJ2-2,TGTGCCAGTCTTCCCTACCCCGGGAATACCGGGGAGCTGTTTTTT,CASLPYPGNTGELFF
TRBV15,TRBD1,NA,TRBJ1-1,TGTGCCACCAGCCGCCAAACAGGGGGCTATACTGAAGCTTTCTTT,CATSRQTGGYTEAFF
TRBV27,NA,NA,TRBJ1-2,TGTGCCAGCAGTTTGCCGGGGGGAGGCTACACCTTC,CASSLPGGGYTF
TRBV14,NA,NA,TRBJ1-2,TGTGCCAGCAGCCAAACCCGGGGGATCCTCGACTATGGCTACACCTTC,CASSQTRGILDYGYTF
TRBV7-2,TRBD1,NA,TRBJ1-2,TGTGCCAGCAGCTTAGCAGGACAGGGGACCTCCTATGGCTACACCTTC,CASSLAGQGTSYGYTF
TRBV6-2/TRBV6-3,TRBD1,NA,TRBJ2-2,TGTGCCAGCAGTGGCCTGGGACAGGGGAGGACCGGGGAGCTGTTTTTT,CASSGLGQGRTGELFF
TRBV12-5,NA,once,TRBJ1-1,TGTGCTAGTGGTGAACAGACTGAAGCTTTCTTT,CASGEQTEAFF
TRBV6-2/TRBV6-3,TRBD1,NA,TRBJ1-2,TGTGCCAGCAGTGGCCCGACAGGGTGGGCACCTAACTATGGCTACACCTTC,CASSGPTGWAPNYGYTF
TRBV9,TRBD1,once,TRBJ1-5,TGTGCCAGCAGCGTAGATGGACAGGATTATCAGCCCCAGCATTTT,CASSVDGQDYQPQHF
TRBV7-9,NA,few,TRBJ1-1,TGTGCCAGCAGCTTATTTGGGCAGAACACTGAAGCTTTCTTT,CASSLFGQNTEAFF
TRBV28,NA,NA,TRBJ1-6,TGTGCCAGCAGTTTGGGACACCGGAAAGGTCACACCCCCTGGGGTTCACCCCTCCACTTT,CASSLGHRKGHTPWGSPLHF
TRBV9,NA,few,TRBJ1-2,TGTGCCAGCAGCGCGGGGGGCGCAGCTACATCTTCTGGCTACACCTTC,CASSAGGAATSSGYTF
TRBV7-2,TRBD1,few,TRBJ1-2,TGTGCCAGCAGCTTCACGACAGGGTCAGACTATGGCTACACCTTC,CASSFTTGSDYGYTF
TRBV6-5,TRBD1,once,TRBJ2-7,TGTGCCAGTCACAGGGGGCGCGAGCAGTACTTC,CASHRGREQYF
TRBV7-7,NA,NA,TRBJ1-1,TGTGCTAGCAGCTTGCCCGGGGGGAGGAACACTGAAGCTTTCTTT,CASSLPGGRNTEAFF
TRBV24-1,NA,NA,TRBJ2-3,TGTGCCACCAGTGGACAGATAAGCACAGATACGCAGTATTTT,CATSGQISTDTQYF
TRBV16,TRBD1,NA,TRBJ2-5,TGTGCCAGCAGCCATCCGACAGGGGGCGCCTGGGAGACCCAGTACTTC,CASSHPTGGAWETQYF
TRBV9,NA,NA,TRBJ1-5,TGTGCCAGCAGCCCAGGGGAGGGAGGGCAGCCCCAGCATTTT,CASSPGEGGQPQHF
TRBV6-6,TRBD1,NA,TRBJ1-5,TGTGCCAGCAGTCCAAATACAGGGGGCAGAGGCAATCAGCCCCAGCATTTT,CASSPNTGGRGNQPQHF
TRBV3-1/TRBV3-2,TRBD1,NA,TRBJ1-4,TGTGCCAGCAGCCAATTGGTGGACAGGGCGAGTGAAAAACTGTTTTTT,CASSQLVDRASEKLFF
TRBV6-4,NA,NA,TRBJ1-3,TGTGCCAGCAGAGCCTCTGGACAGCGACTTCGAAACACCATATATTTT,CASRASGQRLRNTIYF
TRBV29-1,NA,NA,TRBJ2-7,TGCAGCGTTGATGGTTCGGGAGTGGGCGAGCAGTACTTC,CSVDGSGVGEQYF
TRBV18,NA,NA,TRBJ1-2,TGTGCCAGCTCACCAAGACAGGTCGAGGTATCCTATGGCTACACCTTC,CASSPRQVEVSYGYTF
TRBV4-3,NA,NA,TRBJ2-7,TGCGCCAGCAGCCACCCCCCGTTCTGGGGGGATCACGAGCAGTACTTC,CASSHPPFWGDHEQYF
TRBV11-3,NA,NA,TRBJ2-1,TGTGCCAGCAGCCCCTTGACTAGTCAAGTGGCCTACAATGAGCAGTTCTTC,CASSPLTSQVAYNEQFF
TRBV4-1,NA,once,TRBJ2-3,TGCGCCAGCAGCCAAACTCCCCAAGGGGGATATACGCAGTATTTT,CASSQTPQGGYTQYF
TRBV10-2,TRBD1,NA,TRBJ1-5,TGCGCCAGCAGTGACCGACAGGGTCGGGATCAGCCCCAGCATTTT,CASSDRQGRDQPQHF
TRBV28,NA,NA,TRBJ1-1,TGTGCCAGCAGTTTGACAGGACGGGAAGCTTTCTTT,CASSLTGREAFF
TRBV29-1,NA,NA,TRBJ1-1,TGCAGCGCAGTGGGGGGGGATTCATTGAACACTGAAGCTTTCTTT,CSAVGGDSLNTEAFF
TRBV4-3,NA,once,TRBJ1-5,TGCGCCAGCAGCCAAAGATGGGACTGGGCCGGTCAGCCCCAGCATTTT,CASSQRWDWAGQPQHF
TRBV30,NA,NA,TRBJ1-3,TGTGCCTGGAGTCTACGGGGGACTTCTGGAAACACCATATATTTT,CAWSLRGTSGNTIYF
TRBV9,NA,NA,TRBJ1-3,TGTGCCAGCAGCGTAGAAGCGAGGCGGGGAAACACCATATATTTT,CASSVEARRGNTIYF
TRBV6-5,NA,NA,TRBJ1-1,TGTGCCAGCATTTGGGGCAGGGTGAACACTGAAGCTTTCTTT,CASIWGRVNTEAFF
TRBV28,TRBD1,NA,TRBJ2-2,TGTGCCAGCAGTCGGCAAAGGGCAGGGGGATCCCAAAAGAAGGACACCGGGGAGCTGTTTTTT,CASSRQRAGGSQKKDTGELFF